This TCR beta chain was captured in a study of high-grade serous ovarian cancer treatment subgroups (dated by TCRdb to 2020 to 2022). Background on the whole study: Sequencing yielded a mean of approximately 15,000 reads and 7,000 to 9,000 unique TCR beta rearrangements per sample. The study examined TCR beta repertoires in high-grade serous ovarian cancer patients who were grouped under a laparoscopic triage algorithm by complete gross resection or by neoadjuvant chemotherapy response. The approximately 30-patient cohort included some 10 patients with no residual disease after primary surgery (R0), some 10 excellent NACT responders, and some 10 poor NACT responders. Each patient contributed one primary tumor and two metastatic tumor samples, giving approximately 91 samples in total.

Spanning cysteine to phenylalanine, the CDR3 consists of 13 amino acids. Kept here is only the CDR3 DNA, which spans 39 bases and is read in frame from base 1. CDR1 and CDR2 are read off the germline V gene as SGHRS and YFSETQ. Tumor samples were collected prior to definitive surgery or chemotherapy. The MD Anderson Biospecimen Extraction Resource handled genomic DNA extraction, while the MD Anderson Cancer Genomics Laboratory carried out the TCR sequencing. Notes on this clone: Its antigen remains undetermined. No quality values exist for individual bases; no much larger clone is one base distant.

Results and caveats for the whole study, not just this receptor: TCR repertoire analyses focused on CDR3; CDR1 and CDR2 were not analyzed. Bulk tumor TCR sequencing lacked spatial information, limiting insight into HGSC tumor complexity and diversity. Repertoire similarity between tumors from the same patient ranged from roughly 0.095 to 0.79, while tumors from different patients showed almost no similarity. Neoantigen level correlated positively with TCR clonal relatedness, and copy number variation and mutation load from whole-genome sequencing showed a positive trend with TCR clonal relatedness.

The approximately 98 tumor samples underwent high-throughput TCR profiling using ImmunoSEQ. Turning to the authors' computational methods: Richness (unique productive sequences), clonality, evenness and relatedness were included as repertoire diversity metrics, and similarity between samples was assessed with the Bhattacharyya coefficient. In a sensitivity analysis, TCRs with fewer than two reads were excluded, and consistent conclusions were obtained. In TCRdb, the immuneACCESS table is reduced to in-frame sequences with V and J assigned. These tables do not hold every clone; where another copy was compared, an unresolved V gene accounts for under half, and the others remain unexplained. D and trimming come from the DNA, and the V and J calls and clone size come from that table. This sample is represented by roughly 20,000 clones; roughly four fifths of them were singletons. About 6.5% of the sample goes to the ten largest clones.

The source of this sequence is a human donor with high-grade serous ovarian cancer. The sequencing input was tumor tissue. The sequence links TRBV5-1 to TRBJ2-5, with the D gene uncertain. Gene TRBJ2-7 matches the end of the DNA better, so the J call may be wrong. The base sequence is TGCGCCAGCAGCTTGGGGGCGCTCTACGAGCAGTACTTC. It specifies CASSLGALYEQYF.